A selection of T cell receptor beta chains follows, all from one sample in a study of blood T cell repertoires in COVID-19. TCRdb's copy holds only in-frame clones and misses some; the assay was immunoSEQ multiplex PCR. The sample holds over 250,000 clones, around nine tenths seen once. The sample consisted of peripheral blood. These receptors originate from a man aged 50-60 years with acute or convalescent COVID-19. The CDR3 runs from the conserved cysteine through the conserved F or W. Each record gives: clone size, J gene, V gene, CDR3 protein. Where a row states a size, it is once, few, many or the class of an expanded clone; other rows omit it.

abundance: once; j_gene: TRBJ1-1; v_gene: TRBV30; CDR3aa: CAWMAGRGHQAFF
abundance: NA; j_gene: TRBJ1-6; v_gene: TRBV5-8; CDR3aa: CASSLAGDRAGGSYNSPLHF
abundance: NA; j_gene: TRBJ1-4; v_gene: TRBV5-6; CDR3aa: CASSAQTNEKLFF
abundance: NA; j_gene: TRBJ1-2; v_gene: TRBV7-2; CDR3aa: CASSFKGAMLYGYTF
abundance: NA; j_gene: TRBJ2-5; v_gene: TRBV18; CDR3aa: CASSPMGGETQYF
abundance: NA; j_gene: TRBJ2-5; v_gene: TRBV3-1/TRBV3-2; CDR3aa: CASSPLGPETQYF
abundance: NA; j_gene: TRBJ2-1; v_gene: TRBV5-1; CDR3aa: CASSAGANEQFF
abundance: NA; j_gene: TRBJ2-3; v_gene: TRBV5-1; CDR3aa: CASSPGLAGETDTQYF
abundance: NA; j_gene: TRBJ2-7; v_gene: TRBV29-1; CDR3aa: CSVEGTGVYEQYF
abundance: NA; j_gene: TRBJ2-2; v_gene: TRBV9; CDR3aa: CASSVARTSGGELFF
abundance: NA; j_gene: TRBJ2-3; v_gene: TRBV7-3; CDR3aa: CASTHFSPSTDTQYF
abundance: NA; j_gene: TRBJ1-1; v_gene: TRBV4-1; CDR3aa: CASSPRTGANTEAFF
abundance: NA; j_gene: TRBJ2-2; v_gene: TRBV30; CDR3aa: CAWSVGGSGELFF
abundance: NA; j_gene: TRBJ2-7; v_gene: TRBV7-2; CDR3aa: CASSPSREPYEQYF
abundance: NA; j_gene: TRBJ2-7; v_gene: TRBV28; CDR3aa: CASRPIQGRASYEQYF
abundance: NA; j_gene: TRBJ1-1; v_gene: TRBV27; CDR3aa: CASSLSPNTKLWF
abundance: NA; j_gene: TRBJ1-5; v_gene: TRBV15; CDR3aa: CATSRTRTGDQPQHF
abundance: NA; j_gene: TRBJ1-5; v_gene: TRBV6-6; CDR3aa: CATLPGTNQPQHF
abundance: NA; j_gene: TRBJ2-7; v_gene: TRBV12-3/TRBV12-4; CDR3aa: CASSRTGRGEQYF
abundance: NA; j_gene: TRBJ2-3; v_gene: TRBV5-4; CDR3aa: CASSVTSGGLSTDTQYF
abundance: NA; j_gene: TRBJ1-2; v_gene: TRBV30; CDR3aa: CAWTGTQGSGYTF
abundance: NA; j_gene: TRBJ2-3; v_gene: TRBV9; CDR3aa: CASSQGAPSTDTQYF
abundance: NA; j_gene: TRBJ1-6; v_gene: TRBV5-4; CDR3aa: CASSLYSSPLHF
abundance: NA; j_gene: TRBJ1-2; v_gene: TRBV5-6; CDR3aa: CASSSPGGQGGYTF
abundance: NA; j_gene: TRBJ1-2; v_gene: TRBV5-6; CDR3aa: CASSPTRTGPYGYTF
abundance: NA; j_gene: TRBJ2-7; v_gene: TRBV19; CDR3aa: CASSIDLLVGTAGREQYF
abundance: NA; j_gene: TRBJ2-1; v_gene: TRBV6-8; CDR3aa: CASRPPRTSGYNEQFF
abundance: NA; j_gene: TRBJ2-6; v_gene: TRBV5-6; CDR3aa: CASMGQEDSGANVLTF
abundance: once; j_gene: TRBJ2-2; v_gene: TRBV12-3/TRBV12-4; CDR3aa: CASSTQYTGELFF
abundance: NA; j_gene: TRBJ2-2; v_gene: TRBV9; CDR3aa: CASSEKLRGANTGELFF
abundance: NA; j_gene: TRBJ1-3; v_gene: TRBV5-6; CDR3aa: CASSTMIETRQGTRNTIYF
abundance: NA; j_gene: TRBJ2-2; v_gene: TRBV4-1; CDR3aa: CASSQSTLAGDMNTGELFF
abundance: NA; j_gene: TRBJ1-3; v_gene: TRBV7-8; CDR3aa: CASSPNRGGTGNTIYF
abundance: NA; j_gene: TRBJ2-5; v_gene: TRBV2; CDR3aa: CASKRAETQYF
abundance: NA; j_gene: TRBJ2-2; v_gene: TRBV3-1/TRBV3-2; CDR3aa: CASSRRRTIANTGELFF
abundance: NA; j_gene: TRBJ2-3; v_gene: TRBV6-1; CDR3aa: CASSERDRSTDTQYF
abundance: few; j_gene: TRBJ2-2; v_gene: TRBV19; CDR3aa: CASVRDRATGELFF
abundance: NA; j_gene: TRBJ1-3; v_gene: TRBV6-6; CDR3aa: CASSADGGGNTIYF
abundance: NA; j_gene: TRBJ2-7; v_gene: TRBV29-1; CDR3aa: CSVEQGVSEQYF
abundance: NA; j_gene: TRBJ1-2; v_gene: TRBV7-9; CDR3aa: CASSPDRGGGYTF
abundance: NA; j_gene: TRBJ2-1; v_gene: TRBV7-3; CDR3aa: CASSLSTGNNEQFF
abundance: NA; j_gene: TRBJ1-2; v_gene: TRBV3-1/TRBV3-2; CDR3aa: CASSHRTWGYTF